Shown below are 23 T cell receptor beta chains from a single sample sequenced in a study of identical twins. TCRdb re-called the 5' RACE reads through MiXCR, storing one row per CDR3 protein. The sample has about 700,000 distinct CDR3 sequences; roughly 6% are singletons. The material sequenced was naive T cells sorted from blood. These receptors all come from a man between 18 and 29 years old in good health.

DNA of the CDR3: TGTGCCAGCAGCCCCCACGGAGCCCCCAGCCCTTTCTTT. Protein product: CASSPHGAPSPFF. The chain joins TRBV3-1 to TRBJ1-1, with unresolved D. Trimming stripped 4 bases from V and 12 bases from J, with 18 bases between. The CDR3 is 13 amino acids. Germline V gives CDR1 LGHDT, CDR2 YNNKEL (reference sequence).

Many counts were recorded for this clonotype. The chain carries TRBV12-3 or TRBV12-4 and TRBJ2-3, with 7 nucleotides matching TRBD2. CDR3 length: 17 amino acids. V was pared by 3 bases and J by 2 bases, with 11 bases of the junction left unmatched. The CDR3 loop reads CASSFEVGGPNTDTQYF. The CDR3 bases are TGTGCCAGCAGTTTCGAGGTGGGAGGGCCTAACACAGATACGCAGTATTTT.

The chain has TRBV7-9 and TRBJ1-2; D is unresolved. The CDR3 loop spans 14 amino acids. Germline values: CDR1 SEHNR, CDR2 FQNEAQ (reference sequence). V was shortened by 1 base and J by 4 bases, with 10 bases between the two germline ends. The CDR3 DNA is TGTGCCAGCAGCTTAGATCCAGGCGGCTATGGCTACACCTTC. It translates to CASSLDPGGYGYTF.

In this sample, this clonotype turned up a few times. This rearrangement joins TRBV9 to TRBJ2-5, with D possibly TRBD2 on 6 matching bases. Germline loops: CDR1 SGDLS, CDR2 YYNGEE. The CDR3 sequence is 14 residues long. V was pared by 3 bases and J by 0 bases, with 9 bases between. CDR3 loop: CASSGGTYQETQYF. CDR3 nucleotide sequence: TGTGCCAGCAGCGGAGGGACTTACCAAGAGACCCAGTACTTC.

This clonotype was counted only a few times. This sequence joins TRBV11-2 and TRBJ2-7, with TRBD1 matching over 7 bases. The CDR3 sequence is 14 residues long. With V trimmed by 7 bases and J by 3 bases, 9 bases remained unmatched. Germline CDR1 reads SGHAT; CDR2 reads FQNNGV. The CDR3 spells CASTLGDRIYEQYF. In DNA form, the CDR3 reads TGTGCCAGCACCCTGGGGGACAGAATCTACGAGCAGTACTTC.

Many counts were recorded for this clonotype. This chain links TRBV20-1 with TRBJ1-1; D not resolved. CDR3 length: 13 amino acids. The germline CDR1 and CDR2 sequences are DFQATT and SNEGSKA (reference sequence). Between the trimmed V and J ends, which lost 6 bases and 0 bases, there was a span of 11 bases. Here the CDR3 DNA reads TGCAGTGCCACTCAGGAAGTGAACACTGAAGCTTTCTTT. Amino acids: CSATQEVNTEAFF.

There are many counts of this clonotype. This chain uses TRBV4-3 with TRBJ2-7, with D perhaps TRBD1 or TRBD2 (5 bases each). The CDR3 contains 15 residues. V was trimmed by 0 bases and J by 5 bases, leaving 14 bases between them. Germline-derived CDR1 and CDR2 are LGHNA and YSLEER. The CDR3 sequence is CASSQEPSGSNEQYF. The CDR3 DNA reads TGCGCCAGCAGCCAAGAACCCTCAGGGAGCAACGAGCAGTACTTC.

This clonotype occurred many times. The rearrangement joins TRBV12-5 to TRBJ1-2, with D perhaps matching TRBD1 (5 bases). V shed 5 bases and J shed 5 bases, with 18 bases lying between them. CDR3 length equals 15 residues. Germline CDR1 reads LGHNT; CDR2 reads FRNRAP. Written as DNA, the CDR3 is TGTGCTAGTGGTCCTACGGACTCCGGGGGATATGGCTACACCTTC. Encoded protein: CASGPTDSGGYGYTF. Supplemented by reference TRBV12-5 and TRBJ1-2, the full variable domain reads DARVTQTPRHKVTEMGQEVTMRCQPILGHNTVFWYRQTMMQGLELLAYFRNRAPLDDSGMPKDRFSAEMPDATLATLKIQPSEPRDSAVYFCASGPTDSGGYGYTFGSGTRLTVV.

This clonotype was recorded at least ten times. The chain couples TRBV5-1 to TRBJ1-1; maybe TRBD1 (5 bases). Germline V gene data show CDR1 as SGHRS and CDR2 as YFSETQ. The CDR3 spans 12 residues. V gave up 4 bases and J gave up 11 bases, with 15 bases separating them. DNA for the CDR3: TGCGCCAGCAGCCTTATGAGGGACGAGGCTTTCTTT. Translation gives CASSLMRDEAFF.

In this sample, this clonotype turned up many times. V and J are TRBV9 and TRBJ2-5; 7 bases are shared with TRBD1. Germline CDR1 SGDLS, CDR2 YYNGEE. The V segment lost 3 bases and the J segment 6 bases; nucleotides outside the gene matches: 8. The CDR3 extends over 14 amino acids. The CDR3, as DNA: TGTGCCAGCAGCGCGAGGGACAGCCTCCAGACCCAGTACTTC. This encodes CASSARDSLQTQYF.

The chain joins TRBV7-8 to TRBJ1-2; perhaps TRBD1 as D (5 bases). The CDR3 contains 15 residues. CDR1 SGHVS and CDR2 FQNEAQ come from the germline V gene. V lost 1 base to trimming and J lost 6 bases, with 15 bases between them. DNA for the CDR3: TGTGCCAGCAGCTTAGGTTGGGGGTCTAGGCATGGCTACACCTTC. Its protein product is CASSLGWGSRHGYTF.

This clonotype was seen only a few times. This chain uses TRBV5-1 with TRBJ1-1; D might be TRBD1 (5 bases). The CDR3 runs 12 residues. Germline CDR1 SGHRS, CDR2 YFSETQ. The V and J ends lost 4 bases and 8 bases respectively, with 12 bases between them. The CDR3 coding sequence is TGCGCCAGCAGCATAACAGGTCTCGAAGCTTTCTTT. It specifies CASSITGLEAFF.

This clonotype was seen a few times. The CDR3 loop reads CASSQALTGVRSYEQYF. CDR3 sequence (DNA): TGTGCCAGCAGCCAAGCCCTGACAGGTGTCAGGAGCTACGAGCAGTACTTC. The V call is TRBV3-1, the J call TRBJ2-7; D is perhaps TRBD1 (6 bases). In germline, CDR1 is LGHDT, CDR2 YNNKEL (reference sequence). The CDR3 is made up of 17 amino acids. Trimming cost V 1 base and J 3 bases, with 19 bases left between them.

The chain links TRBV6-1 to TRBJ1-5; D uncertain. This CDR3 is 15 amino acids long. Germline V gene sequence: CDR1 MNHNS, CDR2 SASEGT. V shed 7 bases and J shed 3 bases, with 16 bases lying between them. CDR3 sequence reads: CASNPSPQLNQPQHF. In nucleotides, the CDR3 is TGTGCCAGCAACCCAAGTCCTCAACTCAATCAGCCCCAGCATTTT.

This clonotype was recorded at least ten times. V gene TRBV4-2 combines with J gene TRBJ1-1; TRBD1 might be the D (6 bases). The germline gives CDR1 LGHNA, CDR2 YNFKEQ. The CDR3 is 18 residues long. V was shortened by 1 base and J by 2 bases, with 20 bases between the two germline ends. In nucleotides, the CDR3 is TGTGCCAGCAGCCAAGTACAGGGAGTTCGACTAACCAACACTGAAGCTTTCTTT. Translation: CASSQVQGVRLTNTEAFF.

The sample holds many counts of this clonotype. The V call is TRBV10-3, the J call TRBJ1-2; perhaps TRBD1 as D (5 bases). V lost 0 bases to trimming and J lost 2 bases, with 13 bases between them. The CDR3 spans 16 residues. CDR1 and CDR2 (germline): ENHRY, SYGVKD. The CDR3 DNA follows: TGTGCCATCAGTGAGTCGGTCCGTGGGGGGAACTATGGCTACACCTTC. Its protein product is CAISESVRGGNYGYTF.

CDR3 sequence (DNA): TGTGCCATCAGTGAGTCTCAGGGAAGTTCACCCCTCCACTTT. Translated: CAISESQGSSPLHF. This rearrangement joins TRBV10-3 to TRBJ1-6; D possibly corresponds to TRBD1 (5 bases). Trimming shortened V by 0 bases and J by 9 bases, and 9 bases separated the two germline ends. Germline values: CDR1 ENHRY, CDR2 SYGVKD. The CDR3 is made up of 14 amino acids.

This clonotype showed up just a few times. This chain joins TRBV4-3 and TRBJ2-5; 7 bases line up with TRBD1. This CDR3 has 15 residues. V shed 0 bases and J 5 bases; nucleotides not matched to a gene: 6. Germline V CDR1 and CDR2: LGHNA, YSLEER. The DNA for the CDR3 is TGCGCCAGCAGCCAAGACCCAGGGGGTTTGGAGACCCAGTACTTC. Amino acid sequence: CASSQDPGGLETQYF.

This clonotype was seen repeatedly, ten times or more. This chain uses TRBV12-3 or TRBV12-4 with TRBJ1-2; TRBD1 aligns across 11 bases. The V segment lost 5 bases and the J segment 8 bases; nucleotides outside the gene matches: 13. This CDR3 has 16 residues. The CDR3 loop is CASSHGQGARSSGYTF. Here the CDR3 DNA reads TGTGCCAGCAGTCACGGACAGGGGGCGCGGTCATCCGGCTACACCTTC.

This sequence joins TRBV5-1 and TRBJ2-1, with D tentatively TRBD1 (5 bases). The CDR3 extends over 16 amino acids. Germline V lookup: CDR1 SGHRS, CDR2 YFSETQ. Trimming removed 3 bases from V and 2 bases from J, with 15 bases in between. Here the CDR3 reads CASSYNRQTPYNEQFF. The CDR3 nucleotides are TGCGCCAGCAGCTATAACCGACAGACTCCCTACAATGAGCAGTTCTTC. Looking up the rest from reference TRBV5-1 and TRBJ2-1 gives the full variable domain: KAGVTQTPRYLIKTRGQQVTLSCSPISGHRSVSWYQQTPGQGLQFLFEYFSETQRNKGNFPGRFSGRQFSNSRSEMNVSTLELGDSALYLCASSYNRQTPYNEQFFGPGTRLTVL.

In its sample, this clonotype was seen many times. This CDR3 reads CASSVGVSGYEQYF. CDR3 in DNA: TGTGCCAGCAGTGTGGGGGTCTCCGGTTACGAGCAGTACTTC. The V gene is TRBV2, the J gene TRBJ2-7; D may match TRBD1 or TRBD2 (5 bases each). The CDR3 consists of 14 residues. Germline assignment: CDR1 SNHLY and CDR2 FYNNEI. Between the trimmed V and J ends, which lost 4 bases and 4 bases, there was a span of 14 bases.

This clonotype was counted ten times or more. The germline gene is not matched at one end of the junction; a read error may be the cause. The gene calls are TRBV6-5 and TRBJ2-3, with TRBD2 as a possible D gene (5 bases). The CDR3 sequence is 18 residues long. Germline V gene sequence: CDR1 MNHEY, CDR2 SVGAGI. CDR3 sequence (DNA): TGTGCCAGCAGTTACTCGGTCGGGCCGCCTCCTAGCACAGATACGCAGTATTTC. Its translation is CASSYSVGPPPSTDTQYF.

The chain carries TRBV10-3 and TRBJ1-2, with a possible D match to TRBD1 (5 bases). Trimming cost V 6 bases and J 6 bases, with 20 bases left between them. The CDR3 length is 15 residues. CDR1 is ENHRY and CDR2 is SYGVKD in the germline V gene. The CDR3: CAISDIIRDLHGYTF. The DNA of the CDR3 is TGTGCCATCAGCGATATAATCCGGGACTTGCATGGCTACACCTTC.